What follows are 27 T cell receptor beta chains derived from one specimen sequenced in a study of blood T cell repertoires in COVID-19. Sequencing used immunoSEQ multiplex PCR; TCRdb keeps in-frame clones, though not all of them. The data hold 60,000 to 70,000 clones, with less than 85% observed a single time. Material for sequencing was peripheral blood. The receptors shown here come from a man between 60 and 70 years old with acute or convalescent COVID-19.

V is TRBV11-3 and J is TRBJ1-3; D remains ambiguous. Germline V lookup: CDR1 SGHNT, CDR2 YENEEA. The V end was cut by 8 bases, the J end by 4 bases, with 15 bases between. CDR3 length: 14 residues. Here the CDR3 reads CASEWRVSGNTIYF. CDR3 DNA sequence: TGTGCCAGCGAATGGAGGGTCTCCGGAAACACCATATATTTT.

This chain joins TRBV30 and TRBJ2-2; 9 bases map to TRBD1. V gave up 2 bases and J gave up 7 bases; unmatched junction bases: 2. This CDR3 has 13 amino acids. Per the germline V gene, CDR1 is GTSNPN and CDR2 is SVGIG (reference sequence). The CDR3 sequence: CAWSYRGLGELFF. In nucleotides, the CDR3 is TGTGCCTGGAGTTACAGGGGGCTCGGGGAGCTGTTTTTT.

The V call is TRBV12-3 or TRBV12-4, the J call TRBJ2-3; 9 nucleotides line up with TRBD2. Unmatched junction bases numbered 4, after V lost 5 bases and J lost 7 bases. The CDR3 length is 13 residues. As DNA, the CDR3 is TGTGCCAGCAGTCCGGGACTAGCCTATACGCAGTATTTT. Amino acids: CASSPGLAYTQYF.

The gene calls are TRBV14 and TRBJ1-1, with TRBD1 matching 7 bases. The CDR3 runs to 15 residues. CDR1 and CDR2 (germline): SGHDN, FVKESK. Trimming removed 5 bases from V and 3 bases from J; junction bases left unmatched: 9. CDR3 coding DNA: TGTGCCAGCAGCACATTAACAGGGGCGGACACTGAAGCTTTCTTT. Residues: CASSTLTGADTEAFF.

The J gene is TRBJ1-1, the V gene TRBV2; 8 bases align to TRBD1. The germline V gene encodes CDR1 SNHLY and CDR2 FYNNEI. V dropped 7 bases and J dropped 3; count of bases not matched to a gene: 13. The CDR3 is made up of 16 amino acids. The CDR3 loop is CASKGGQGAGDTEAFF. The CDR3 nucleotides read TGTGCCAGCAAAGGGGGGCAGGGGGCTGGGGACACTGAAGCTTTCTTT.

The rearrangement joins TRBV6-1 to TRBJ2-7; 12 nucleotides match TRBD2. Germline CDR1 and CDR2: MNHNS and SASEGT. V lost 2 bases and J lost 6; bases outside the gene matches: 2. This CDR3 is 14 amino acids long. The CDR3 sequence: CASSELTSGGEQYV. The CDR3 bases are TGTGCCAGCAGTGAACTGACTAGCGGGGGCGAGCAGTACGTC.

CDR3 sequence: CASSSLQGTEAFF. CDR3 in DNA: TGCGCCAGCAGCAGCCTACAGGGGACTGAAGCTTTCTTT. This sequence joins TRBV5-1 and TRBJ1-1, with 7 bases that match TRBD1. After removal of 4 bases from V and 5 bases from J, the junction contained 5 bases not matched to a gene. The length of the CDR3 is 13 residues. Germline CDR1 reads SGHRS; CDR2 reads YFSETQ.

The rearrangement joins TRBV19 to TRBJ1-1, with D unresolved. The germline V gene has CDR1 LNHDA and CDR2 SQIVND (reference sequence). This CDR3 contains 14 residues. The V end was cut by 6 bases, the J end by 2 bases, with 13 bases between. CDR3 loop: CASRLTELNTEAFF. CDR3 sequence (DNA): TGTGCCAGTAGGCTGACGGAACTAAACACTGAAGCTTTCTTT.

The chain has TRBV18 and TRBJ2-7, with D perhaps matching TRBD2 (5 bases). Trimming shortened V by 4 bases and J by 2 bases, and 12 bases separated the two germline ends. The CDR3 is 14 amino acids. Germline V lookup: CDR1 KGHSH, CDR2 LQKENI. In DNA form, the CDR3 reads TGTGCCAGCTCACGCGGGCCGGGGACCTACGAGCAGTACTTC. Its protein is CASSRGPGTYEQYF.

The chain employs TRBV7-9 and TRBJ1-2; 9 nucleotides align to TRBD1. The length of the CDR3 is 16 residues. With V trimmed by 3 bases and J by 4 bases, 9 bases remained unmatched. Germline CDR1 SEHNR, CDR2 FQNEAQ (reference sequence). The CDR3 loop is CASSLFLDRGGYGYTF. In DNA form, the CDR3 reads TGTGCCAGCAGCTTGTTTCTCGACAGGGGGGGCTATGGCTACACCTTC.

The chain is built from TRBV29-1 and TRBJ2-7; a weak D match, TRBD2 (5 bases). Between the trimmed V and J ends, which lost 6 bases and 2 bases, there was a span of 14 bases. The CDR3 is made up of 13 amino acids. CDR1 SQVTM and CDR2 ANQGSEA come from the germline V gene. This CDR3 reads CSVVEGDTYEQYV. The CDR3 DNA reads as TGCAGCGTAGTAGAGGGAGACACCTACGAGCAGTACGTC.

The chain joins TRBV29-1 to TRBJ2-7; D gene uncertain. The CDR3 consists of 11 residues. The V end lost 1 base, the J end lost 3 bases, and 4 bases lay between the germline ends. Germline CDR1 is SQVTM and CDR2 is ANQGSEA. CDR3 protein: CSVEVSYEQYF. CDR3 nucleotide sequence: TGCAGCGTTGAAGTCAGCTACGAGCAGTACTTC.

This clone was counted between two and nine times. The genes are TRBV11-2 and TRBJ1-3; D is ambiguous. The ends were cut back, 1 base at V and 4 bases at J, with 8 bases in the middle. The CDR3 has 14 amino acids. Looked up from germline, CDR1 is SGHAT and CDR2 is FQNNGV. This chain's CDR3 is CASSLGPQGNTIYF. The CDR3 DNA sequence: TGTGCCAGCAGCTTAGGGCCACAAGGAAACACCATATATTTT.

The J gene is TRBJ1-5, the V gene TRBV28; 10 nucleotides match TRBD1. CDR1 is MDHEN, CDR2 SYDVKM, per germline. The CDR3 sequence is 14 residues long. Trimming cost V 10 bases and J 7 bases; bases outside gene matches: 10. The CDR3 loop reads CATRTGGEGQPQHF. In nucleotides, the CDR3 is TGTGCCACCCGGACAGGGGGAGAGGGCCAGCCCCAGCATTTT.

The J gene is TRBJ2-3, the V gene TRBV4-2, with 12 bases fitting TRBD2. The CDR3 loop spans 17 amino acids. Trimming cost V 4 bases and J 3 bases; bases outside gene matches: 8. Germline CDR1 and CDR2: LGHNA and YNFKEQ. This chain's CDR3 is CASSPPSGGAITDTQYF. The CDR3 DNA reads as TGTGCCAGCAGCCCTCCTAGCGGGGGGGCGATAACAGATACGCAGTATTTT.

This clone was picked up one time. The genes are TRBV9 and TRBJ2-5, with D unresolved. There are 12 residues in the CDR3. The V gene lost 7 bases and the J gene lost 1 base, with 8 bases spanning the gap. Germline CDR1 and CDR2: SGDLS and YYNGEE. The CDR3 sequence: CASARSQETQYF. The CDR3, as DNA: TGTGCCAGCGCTAGATCCCAAGAGACCCAGTACTTC.

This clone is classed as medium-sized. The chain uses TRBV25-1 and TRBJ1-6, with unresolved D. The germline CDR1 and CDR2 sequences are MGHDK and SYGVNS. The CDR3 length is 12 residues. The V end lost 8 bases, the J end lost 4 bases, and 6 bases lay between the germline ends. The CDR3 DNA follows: TGTGCCAGCGGAGCGTATAATTCACCCCTCCACTTT. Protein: CASGAYNSPLHF.

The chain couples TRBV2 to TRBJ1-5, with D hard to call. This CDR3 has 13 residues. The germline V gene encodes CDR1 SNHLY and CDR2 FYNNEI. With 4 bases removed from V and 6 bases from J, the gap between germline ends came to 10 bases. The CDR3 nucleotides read TGTGCCAGCAGTGCCACAGCCCGTCAGCCCCAGCATTTT. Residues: CASSATARQPQHF.

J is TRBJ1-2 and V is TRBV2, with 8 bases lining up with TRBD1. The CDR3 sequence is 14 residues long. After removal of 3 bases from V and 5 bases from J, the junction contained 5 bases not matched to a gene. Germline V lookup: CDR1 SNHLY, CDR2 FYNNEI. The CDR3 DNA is TGTGCCAGCAGTGACGAGGGACAGGTTTATGGCTACACCTTC. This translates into CASSDEGQVYGYTF.

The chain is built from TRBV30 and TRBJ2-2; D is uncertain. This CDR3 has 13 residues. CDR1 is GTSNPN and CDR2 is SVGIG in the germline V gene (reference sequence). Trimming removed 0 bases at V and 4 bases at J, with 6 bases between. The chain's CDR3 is CAWSVTSTGELFF. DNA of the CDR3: TGTGCCTGGAGTGTAACAAGCACCGGGGAGCTGTTTTTT.

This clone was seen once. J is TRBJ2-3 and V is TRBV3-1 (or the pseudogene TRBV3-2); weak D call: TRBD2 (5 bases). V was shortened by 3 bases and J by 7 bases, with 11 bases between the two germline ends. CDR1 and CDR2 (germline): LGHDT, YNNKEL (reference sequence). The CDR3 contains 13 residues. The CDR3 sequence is CASSQGRGYTQYF. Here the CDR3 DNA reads TGTGCCAGCAGCCAGGGGAGAGGGTATACGCAGTATTTT.

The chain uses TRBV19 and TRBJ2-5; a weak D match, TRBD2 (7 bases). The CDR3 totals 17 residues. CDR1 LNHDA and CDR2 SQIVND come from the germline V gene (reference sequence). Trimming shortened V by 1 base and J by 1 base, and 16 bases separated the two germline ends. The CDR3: CASSIAGGHRIQETQYF. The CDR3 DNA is TGTGCCAGTAGTATAGCGGGGGGACACCGCATCCAAGAGACCCAGTACTTC.

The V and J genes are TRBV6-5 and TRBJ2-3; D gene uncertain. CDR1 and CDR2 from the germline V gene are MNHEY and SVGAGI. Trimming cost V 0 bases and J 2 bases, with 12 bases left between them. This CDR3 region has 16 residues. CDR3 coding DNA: TGTGCCAGCAGTTACTCGAAATTCGACTCCACAGATACGCAGTATTTT. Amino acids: CASSYSKFDSTDTQYF.

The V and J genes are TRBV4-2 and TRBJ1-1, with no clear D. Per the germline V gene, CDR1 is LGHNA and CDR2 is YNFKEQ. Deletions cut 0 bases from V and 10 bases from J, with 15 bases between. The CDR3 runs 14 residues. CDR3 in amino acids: CASSQEGSHVGAFF. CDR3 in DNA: TGTGCCAGCAGCCAAGAGGGCAGCCACGTTGGAGCTTTCTTT.

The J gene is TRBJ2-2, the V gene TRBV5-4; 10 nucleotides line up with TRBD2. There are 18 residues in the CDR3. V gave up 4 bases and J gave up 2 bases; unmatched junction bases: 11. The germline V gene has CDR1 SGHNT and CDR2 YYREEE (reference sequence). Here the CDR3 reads CASSTLRVAGGNTGELFF. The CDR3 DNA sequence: TGTGCCAGCAGCACTTTGCGGGTAGCGGGGGGCAACACCGGGGAGCTGTTTTTT.

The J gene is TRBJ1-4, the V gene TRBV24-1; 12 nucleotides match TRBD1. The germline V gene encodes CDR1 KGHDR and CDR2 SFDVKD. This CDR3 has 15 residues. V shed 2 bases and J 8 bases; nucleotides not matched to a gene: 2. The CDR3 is CATSDSGTGGEKLFF. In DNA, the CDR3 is TGTGCCACCAGTGATTCCGGGACAGGGGGCGAAAAACTGTTTTTT.

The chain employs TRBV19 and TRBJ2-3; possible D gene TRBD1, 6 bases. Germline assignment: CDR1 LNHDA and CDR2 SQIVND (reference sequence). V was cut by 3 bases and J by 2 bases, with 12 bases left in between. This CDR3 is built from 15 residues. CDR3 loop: CASSIFTGNTDTQYF. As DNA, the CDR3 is TGTGCCAGTAGTATTTTTACAGGGAACACAGATACGCAGTATTTT.